This T cell receptor (beta chain) was recorded in a study of cytomegalovirus exposure and HLA in healthy donors. Germline lookup yields CDR1 SGHRS and CDR2 YFSETQ. The CDR3 sequence is 14 residues long. With 6 bases clipped from V and 2 bases from J, the junction kept 5 bases outside the gene matches. Whole-study results and caveats: A later analysis found that most CMV-associated TCR beta chains appeared HLA-restricted.

Amplification used 60 Vbeta primers and 13 Jbeta primers. Some clones are missing from TCRdb's copy, which holds only in-frame ones; the method was immunoSEQ multiplex PCR. The data hold about 170,000 clones, with roughly two thirds observed a single time. Comment on this clone: The antigen remains unidentified.

Sequencing was carried out using PBMCs. The chain uses TRBV5-1 and TRBJ2-5, with 9 nucleotides matching TRBD2. The sequence was collected from a woman under 30 in good health and CMV-seropositive. CDR3 region: CASKYSGGQETQYF. In nucleotides, the CDR3 is TGCGCCAGCAAATATAGCGGGGGACAAGAGACCCAGTACTTC.